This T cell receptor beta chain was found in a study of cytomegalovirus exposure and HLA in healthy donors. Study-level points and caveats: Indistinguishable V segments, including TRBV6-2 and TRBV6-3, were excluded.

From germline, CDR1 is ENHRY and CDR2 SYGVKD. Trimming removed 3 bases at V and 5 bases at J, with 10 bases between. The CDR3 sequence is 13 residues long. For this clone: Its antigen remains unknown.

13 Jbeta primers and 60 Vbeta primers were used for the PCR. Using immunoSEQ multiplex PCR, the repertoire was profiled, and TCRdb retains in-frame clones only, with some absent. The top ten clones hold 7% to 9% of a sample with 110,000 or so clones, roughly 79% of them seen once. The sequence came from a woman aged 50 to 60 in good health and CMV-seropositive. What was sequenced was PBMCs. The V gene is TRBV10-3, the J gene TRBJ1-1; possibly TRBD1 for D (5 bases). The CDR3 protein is CAISDPGWTEAFF. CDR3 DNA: TGTGCCATCAGTGACCCAGGGTGGACTGAAGCTTTCTTT.